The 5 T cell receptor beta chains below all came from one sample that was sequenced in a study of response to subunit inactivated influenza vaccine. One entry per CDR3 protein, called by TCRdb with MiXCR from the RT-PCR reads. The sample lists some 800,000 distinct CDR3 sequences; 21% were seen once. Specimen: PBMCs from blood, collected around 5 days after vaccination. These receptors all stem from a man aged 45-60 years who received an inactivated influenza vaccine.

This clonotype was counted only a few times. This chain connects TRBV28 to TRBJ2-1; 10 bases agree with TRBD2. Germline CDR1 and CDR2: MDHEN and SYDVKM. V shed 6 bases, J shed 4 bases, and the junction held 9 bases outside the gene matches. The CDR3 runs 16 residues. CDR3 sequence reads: CASSPAGTSDYNEQFF. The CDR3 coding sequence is TGTGCCAGCAGCCCAGCCGGGACTAGCGATTACAATGAGCAGTTCTTC.

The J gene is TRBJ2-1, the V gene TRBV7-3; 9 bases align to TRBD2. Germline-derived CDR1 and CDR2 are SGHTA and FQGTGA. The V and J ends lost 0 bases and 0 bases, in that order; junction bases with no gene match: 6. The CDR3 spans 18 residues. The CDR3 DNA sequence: TGTGCCAGCAGCTTAACCCCCCTAGCGGGAAGCTCCTACAATGAGCAGTTCTTC. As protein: CASSLTPLAGSSYNEQFF.

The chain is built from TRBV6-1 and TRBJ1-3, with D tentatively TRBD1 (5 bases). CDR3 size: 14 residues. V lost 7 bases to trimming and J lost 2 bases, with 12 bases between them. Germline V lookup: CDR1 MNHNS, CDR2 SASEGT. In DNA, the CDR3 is TGTGCCAGCATACGGGACGGTACTGGAAACACCATATATTTT. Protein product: CASIRDGTGNTIYF.

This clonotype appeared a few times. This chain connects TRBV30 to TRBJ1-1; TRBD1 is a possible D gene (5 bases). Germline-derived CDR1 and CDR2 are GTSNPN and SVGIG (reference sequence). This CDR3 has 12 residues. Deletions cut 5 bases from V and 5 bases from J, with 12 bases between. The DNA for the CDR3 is TGTGCCTGGGGGGAGAGGGGTACTGAAGCTTTCTTT. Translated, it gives CAWGERGTEAFF.

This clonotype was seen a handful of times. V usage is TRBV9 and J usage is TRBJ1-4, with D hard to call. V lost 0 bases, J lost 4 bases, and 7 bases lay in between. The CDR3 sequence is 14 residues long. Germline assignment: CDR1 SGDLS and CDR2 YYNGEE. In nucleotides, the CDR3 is TGTGCCAGCAGCGTAGAGGGTCGTAATGAAAAACTGTTTTTT. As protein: CASSVEGRNEKLFF.